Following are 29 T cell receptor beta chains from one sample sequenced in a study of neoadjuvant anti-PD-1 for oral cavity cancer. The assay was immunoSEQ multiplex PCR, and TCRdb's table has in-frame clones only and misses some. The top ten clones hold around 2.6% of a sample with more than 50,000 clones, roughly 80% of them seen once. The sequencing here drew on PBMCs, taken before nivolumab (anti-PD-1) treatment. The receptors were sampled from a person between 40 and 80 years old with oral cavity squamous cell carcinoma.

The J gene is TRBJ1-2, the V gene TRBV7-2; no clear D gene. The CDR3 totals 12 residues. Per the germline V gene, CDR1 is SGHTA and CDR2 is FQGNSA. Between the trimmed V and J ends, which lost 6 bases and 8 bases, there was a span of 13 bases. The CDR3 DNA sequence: TGTGCCAGCAGGCCCCAGTCGTTCGGCTACACCTTC. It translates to CASRPQSFGYTF.

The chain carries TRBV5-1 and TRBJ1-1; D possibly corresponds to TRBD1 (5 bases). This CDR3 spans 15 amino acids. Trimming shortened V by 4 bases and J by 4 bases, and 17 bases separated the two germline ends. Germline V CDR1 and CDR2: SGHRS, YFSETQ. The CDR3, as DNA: TGCGCCAGCAGCGGAGGGGACTTGGGGGGCACTGAAGCTTTCTTT. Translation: CASSGGDLGGTEAFF.

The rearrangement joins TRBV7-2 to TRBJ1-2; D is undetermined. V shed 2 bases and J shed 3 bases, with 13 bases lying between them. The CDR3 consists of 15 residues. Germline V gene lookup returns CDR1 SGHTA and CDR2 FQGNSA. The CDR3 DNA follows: TGTGCCAGCAGCTTAACGGGATCAGAATACTATGGCTACACCTTC. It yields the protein CASSLTGSEYYGYTF.

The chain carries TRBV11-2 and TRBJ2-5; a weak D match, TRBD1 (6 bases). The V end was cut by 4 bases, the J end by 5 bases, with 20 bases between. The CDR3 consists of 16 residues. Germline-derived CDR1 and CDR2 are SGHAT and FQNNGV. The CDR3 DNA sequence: TGTGCCAGCAGCTCAGGGGTCTCTCGGGGAGAGGAGACCCAGTACTTC. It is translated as CASSSGVSRGEETQYF.

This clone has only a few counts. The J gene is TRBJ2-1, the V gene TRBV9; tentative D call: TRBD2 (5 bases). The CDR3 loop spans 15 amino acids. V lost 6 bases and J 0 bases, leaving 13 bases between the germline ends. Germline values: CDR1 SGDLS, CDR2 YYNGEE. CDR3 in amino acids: CASTSSVSSYNEQFF. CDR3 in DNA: TGTGCCAGCACCAGTAGCGTTAGCTCCTACAATGAGCAGTTCTTC.

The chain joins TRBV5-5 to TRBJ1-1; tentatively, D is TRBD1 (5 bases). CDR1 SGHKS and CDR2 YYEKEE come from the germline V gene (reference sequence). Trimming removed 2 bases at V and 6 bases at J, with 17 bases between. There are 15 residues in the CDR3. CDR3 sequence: CASSFPGRGLAEAFF. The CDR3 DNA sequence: TGTGCCAGCAGCTTTCCAGGGCGAGGTCTTGCTGAAGCTTTCTTT.

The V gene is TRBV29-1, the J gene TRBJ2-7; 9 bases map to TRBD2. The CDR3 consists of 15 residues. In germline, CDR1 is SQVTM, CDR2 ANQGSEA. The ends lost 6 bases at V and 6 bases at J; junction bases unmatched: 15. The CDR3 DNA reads TGCAGCGTCCAACTTAGCGGGAGAAACCACCGCGAGCAGTACTTC. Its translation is CSVQLSGRNHREQYF.

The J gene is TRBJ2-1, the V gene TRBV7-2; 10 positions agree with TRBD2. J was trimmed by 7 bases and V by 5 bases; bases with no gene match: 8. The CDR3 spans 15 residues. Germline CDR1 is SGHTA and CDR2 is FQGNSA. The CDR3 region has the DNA TGTGCCAGCAGCCCATGGGCTAGCGGGAGTAATGAGCAGTTCTTC. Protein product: CASSPWASGSNEQFF.

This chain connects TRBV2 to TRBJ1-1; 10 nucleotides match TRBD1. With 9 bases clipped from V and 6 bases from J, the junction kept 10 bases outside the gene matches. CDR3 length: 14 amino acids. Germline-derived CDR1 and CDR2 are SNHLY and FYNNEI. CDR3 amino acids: CASQELTGGPEAFF. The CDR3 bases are TGTGCCAGTCAGGAGTTGACAGGGGGCCCTGAAGCTTTCTTT.

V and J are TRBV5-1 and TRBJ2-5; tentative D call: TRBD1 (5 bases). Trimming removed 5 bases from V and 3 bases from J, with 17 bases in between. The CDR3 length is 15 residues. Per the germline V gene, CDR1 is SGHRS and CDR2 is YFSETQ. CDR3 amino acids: CASSFSPGLKETQYF. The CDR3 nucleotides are TGCGCCAGCAGTTTCTCCCCAGGGTTGAAAGAGACCCAGTACTTC.

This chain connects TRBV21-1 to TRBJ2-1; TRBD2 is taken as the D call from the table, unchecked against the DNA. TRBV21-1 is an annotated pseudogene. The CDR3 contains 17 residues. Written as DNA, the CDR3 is TGTGCCAGCAACGCGGACAAAGGCCCTAGCGGGTTCAATGAGCAGTTCTTC. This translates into CASNADKGPSGFNEQFF.

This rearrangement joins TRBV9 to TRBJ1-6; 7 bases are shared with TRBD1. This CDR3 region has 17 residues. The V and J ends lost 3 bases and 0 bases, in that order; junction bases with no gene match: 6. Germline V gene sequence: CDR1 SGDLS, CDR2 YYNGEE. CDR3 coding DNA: TGTGCCAGCAGCGACAGGGGTCACAGCTCCTATAATTCACCCCTCCACTTT. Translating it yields CASSDRGHSSYNSPLHF.

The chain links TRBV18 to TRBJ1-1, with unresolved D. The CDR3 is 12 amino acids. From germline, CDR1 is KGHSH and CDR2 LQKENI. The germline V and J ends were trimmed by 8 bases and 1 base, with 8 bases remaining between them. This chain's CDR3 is CASTRQNTEAFF. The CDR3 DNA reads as TGTGCCAGCACCAGACAGAACACTGAAGCTTTCTTT.

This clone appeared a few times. The chain's CDR3 is CASSYEVLTLTQYF. The CDR3 region has the DNA TGTGCCAGCAGTTACGAGGTCCTCACGTTGACGCAGTATTTT. The V gene is TRBV6-6, the J gene TRBJ2-3; unclear D gene. The ends were cut back, 2 bases at V and 9 bases at J, with 15 bases in the middle. Per germline, CDR1 MNHNY and CDR2 SVGAGI (reference sequence). The CDR3 length is 14 residues.

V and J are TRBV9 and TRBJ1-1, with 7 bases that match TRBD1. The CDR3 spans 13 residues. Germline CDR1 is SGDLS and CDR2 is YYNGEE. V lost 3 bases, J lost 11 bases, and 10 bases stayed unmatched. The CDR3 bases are TGTGCCAGCAGCGCGATACAGGGGAGCAGGGCTTTCTTT. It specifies CASSAIQGSRAFF. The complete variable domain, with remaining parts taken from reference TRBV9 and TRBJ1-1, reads DSGVTQTPKHLITATGQRVTLRCSPRSGDLSVYWYQQSLDQGLQFLIQYYNGEERAKGNILERFSAQQFPDLHSELNLSSLELGDSALYFCASSAIQGSRAFFGQGTRLTVV.

The CDR3 DNA reads as TGTGCCTGGAGAAGAGACTCCTACGAGCAGTACTTC. This gives the protein CAWRRDSYEQYF. The V and J genes are TRBV30 and TRBJ2-7; D call uncertain. Germline-derived CDR1 and CDR2 are GTSNPN and SVGIG (reference sequence). This CDR3 has 12 amino acids. Between the trimmed V and J ends, which lost 3 bases and 0 bases, there was a span of 6 bases.

The CDR3 loop is CASNGLAGVSDEQYF. Here the CDR3 DNA reads TGTGCCAGCAATGGACTAGCGGGAGTGTCCGACGAGCAGTACTTC. The chain uses TRBV6-5 and TRBJ2-7, with 13 bases lining up with TRBD2. The trim removed 7 bases at V and 5 bases at J, leaving 8 bases unmatched. The CDR3 sequence is 15 residues long. Germline lookup yields CDR1 MNHEY and CDR2 SVGAGI.

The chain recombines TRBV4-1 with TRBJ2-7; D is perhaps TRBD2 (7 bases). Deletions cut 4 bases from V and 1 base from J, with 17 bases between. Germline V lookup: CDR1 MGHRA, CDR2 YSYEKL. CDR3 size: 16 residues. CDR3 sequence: CASSPSGGAGSYEQYF. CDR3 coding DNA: TGCGCCAGCAGCCCCTCGGGGGGCGCGGGTTCCTACGAGCAGTACTTC.

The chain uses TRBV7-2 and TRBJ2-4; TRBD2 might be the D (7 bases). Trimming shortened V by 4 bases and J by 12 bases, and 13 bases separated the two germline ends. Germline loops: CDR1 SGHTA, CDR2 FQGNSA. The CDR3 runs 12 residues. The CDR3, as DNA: TGTGCCAGCAGCTCAGAACGGGGGGCTCAGTACTTC. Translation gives CASSSERGAQYF.

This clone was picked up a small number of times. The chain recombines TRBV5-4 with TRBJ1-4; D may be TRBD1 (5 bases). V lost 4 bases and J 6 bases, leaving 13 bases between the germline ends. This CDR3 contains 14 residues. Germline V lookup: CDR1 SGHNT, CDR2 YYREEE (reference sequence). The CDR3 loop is CASSRDSGDEKLFF. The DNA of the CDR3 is TGTGCCAGCAGCCGGGACTCGGGGGATGAAAAACTGTTTTTT.

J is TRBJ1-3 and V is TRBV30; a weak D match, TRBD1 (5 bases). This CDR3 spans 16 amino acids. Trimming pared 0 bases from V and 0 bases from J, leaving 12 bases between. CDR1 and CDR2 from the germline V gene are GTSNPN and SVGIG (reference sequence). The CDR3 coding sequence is TGTGCCTGGAGTGTGGCAGGGAGTTCCTCTGGAAACACCATATATTTT. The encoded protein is CAWSVAGSSSGNTIYF.

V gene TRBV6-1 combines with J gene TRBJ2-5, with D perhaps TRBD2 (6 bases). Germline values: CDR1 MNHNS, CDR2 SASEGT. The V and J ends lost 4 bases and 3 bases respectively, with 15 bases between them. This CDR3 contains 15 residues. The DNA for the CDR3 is TGTGCCAGCAGTGGAGCCGGGACTGGGAAAGAGACCCAGTACTTC. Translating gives CASSGAGTGKETQYF.

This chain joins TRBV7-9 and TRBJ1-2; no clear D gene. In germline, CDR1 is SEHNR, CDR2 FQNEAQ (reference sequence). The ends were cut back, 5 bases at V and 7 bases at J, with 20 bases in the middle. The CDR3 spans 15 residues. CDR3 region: CASSHWPRGKRGYTF. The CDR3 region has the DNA TGTGCCAGCAGCCATTGGCCCCGGGGTAAACGTGGCTACACCTTC.

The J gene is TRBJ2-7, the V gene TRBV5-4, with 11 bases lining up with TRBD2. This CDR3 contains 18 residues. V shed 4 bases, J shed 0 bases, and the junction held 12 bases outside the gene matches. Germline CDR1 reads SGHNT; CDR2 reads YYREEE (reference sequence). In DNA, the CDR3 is TGTGCCAGCAGCGGCGCCGGGACTAGCGGAGGAAGCTCCTACGAGCAGTACTTC. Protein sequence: CASSGAGTSGGSSYEQYF.

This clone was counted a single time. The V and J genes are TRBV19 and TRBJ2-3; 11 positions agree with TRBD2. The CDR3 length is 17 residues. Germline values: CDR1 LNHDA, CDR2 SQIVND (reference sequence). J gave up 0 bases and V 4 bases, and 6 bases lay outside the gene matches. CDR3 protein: CASSKVTSGTSTDTQYF. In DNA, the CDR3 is TGTGCCAGTAGTAAGGTGACTAGCGGGACTAGCACAGATACGCAGTATTTT.

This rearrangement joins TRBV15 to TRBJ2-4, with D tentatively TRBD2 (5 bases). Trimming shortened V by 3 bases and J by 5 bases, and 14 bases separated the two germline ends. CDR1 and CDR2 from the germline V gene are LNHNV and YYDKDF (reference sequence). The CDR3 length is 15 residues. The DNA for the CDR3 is TGTGCCACCAGCAGGTTGAGCGGTTCGCAAAACATTCAGTACTTC. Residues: CATSRLSGSQNIQYF.

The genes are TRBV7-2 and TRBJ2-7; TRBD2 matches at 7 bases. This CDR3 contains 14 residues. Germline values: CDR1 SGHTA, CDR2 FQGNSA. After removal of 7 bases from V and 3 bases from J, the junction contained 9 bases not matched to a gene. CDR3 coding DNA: TGTGCCAGCACCGGCTCGGCTAGCGGCTACGAGCAGTACTTC. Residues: CASTGSASGYEQYF.

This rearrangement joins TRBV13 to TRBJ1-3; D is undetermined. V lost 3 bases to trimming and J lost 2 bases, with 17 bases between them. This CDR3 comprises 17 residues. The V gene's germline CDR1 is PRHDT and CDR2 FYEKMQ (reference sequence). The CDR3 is CASSLGRTPAPGNTIYF. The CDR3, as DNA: TGTGCCAGCAGCTTGGGCCGGACCCCGGCCCCTGGAAACACCATATATTTT.

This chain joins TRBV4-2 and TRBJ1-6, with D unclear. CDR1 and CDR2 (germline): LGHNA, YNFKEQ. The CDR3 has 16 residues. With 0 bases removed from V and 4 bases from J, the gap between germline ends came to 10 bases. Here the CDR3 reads CASSQEVAAYNSPLHF. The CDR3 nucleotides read TGTGCCAGCAGCCAAGAAGTGGCAGCTTATAATTCACCCCTCCACTTT.